These 18 T cell receptor beta chains originate from one sample sequenced in a study of blood T cells in healthy people across ages. PCR was performed a second time for about 7 to 11 cycles using a sample-barcoded 5' primer and a J-beta primer mix. TCRdb analysed the 5' RACE reads with MiXCR anew, one entry per CDR3 protein. This table holds about 1.8 million distinct CDR3 sequences, around 50% found once. Sequencing was carried out using blood. The receptors originated from a woman in her forties in good health.

This sequence joins TRBV7-2 and TRBJ2-2, with D possibly matching TRBD1 (5 bases). The CDR3 spans 14 residues. From germline, CDR1 is SGHTA and CDR2 FQGNSA. V lost 1 base and J 8 bases, leaving 11 bases between the germline ends. DNA for the CDR3: TGTGCCAGCAGCTTAGTCCAGGGCTCTGGGGAGCTGTTTTTT. It encodes CASSLVQGSGELFF.

The chain links TRBV7-2 to TRBJ2-1; 11 bases fit TRBD2. Germline CDR1 SGHTA, CDR2 FQGNSA. J lost 7 bases, V lost 3 bases, and 5 bases had no gene match. The CDR3 consists of 15 residues. The CDR3 sequence: CASSLDLAGGNEQFF. The CDR3 DNA follows: TGTGCCAGCAGCTTGGACCTAGCGGGGGGTAATGAGCAGTTCTTC. The entire variable domain, with the rest obtained from reference TRBV7-2 and TRBJ2-1, is as follows: GAGVSQSPSNKVTEKGKDVELRCDPISGHTALYWYRQSLGQGLEFLIYFQGNSAPDKSGLPSDRFSAERTGGSVSTLTIQRTQQEDSAVYLCASSLDLAGGNEQFFGPGTRLTVL.

The rearrangement joins TRBV24-1 to TRBJ2-7; possible D gene TRBD1, 6 bases. The last part of the DNA fits TRBJ2-5 better; the J call may be wrong. Germline-derived CDR1 and CDR2 are KGHDR and SFDVKD. This CDR3 has 15 amino acids. The CDR3 spells CATSDVQGIGETQYF. For the CDR3, the DNA is TGTGCCACCAGTGATGTCCAGGGGATAGGGGAGACCCAGTACTTC.

The chain joins TRBV4-3 to TRBJ2-5; D gene unclear. The length of the CDR3 is 16 residues. Germline loops: CDR1 LGHNA, CDR2 YSLEER. V dropped 0 bases and J dropped 2 bases, with 13 bases sitting between them. The CDR3 DNA sequence: TGCGCCAGCAGCCAAGATATTATGGCTGGTCAAGAGACCCAGTACTTC. It encodes CASSQDIMAGQETQYF.

In its sample, this clonotype was seen a few times. This sequence joins TRBV18 and TRBJ1-1, with 11 bases aligning to TRBD1. The ends lost 4 bases at V and 1 base at J; junction bases unmatched: 2. The germline V gene has CDR1 KGHSH and CDR2 LQKENI. This CDR3 is 15 amino acids long. CDR3 DNA sequence: TGTGCCAGCTCACGCGGACAGGGGGCGAACACTGAAGCTTTCTTT. Its translation: CASSRGQGANTEAFF.

The rearrangement uses TRBV5-1 and TRBJ1-6; no definite D call. The ends were cut back, 4 bases at V and 13 bases at J, with 12 bases in the middle. Germline V gene data show CDR1 as SGHRS and CDR2 as YFSETQ. The CDR3 spans 12 residues. The CDR3 is CASSKDLFPLHF. The CDR3 coding sequence is TGCGCCAGCAGCAAGGACCTTTTTCCCCTCCACTTT.

This chain connects TRBV20-1 to TRBJ2-5, with 9 bases matching TRBD1. The CDR3 has 13 amino acids. Trimming at V came to 6 bases and at J to 11 bases, leaving 13 bases not matched to a gene. The germline V gene has CDR1 DFQATT and CDR2 SNEGSKA (reference sequence). This chain's CDR3 is CSAWTGAYNEQYF. CDR3 DNA: TGCAGTGCCTGGACAGGGGCTTACAATGAGCAGTACTTC.

This clonotype was recorded only once. V gene TRBV2 combines with J gene TRBJ2-2; 10 bases line up with TRBD1. V lost 7 bases to trimming and J lost 7 bases; unmatched junction nucleotides: 9. There are 15 residues in the CDR3. Germline V gene sequence: CDR1 SNHLY, CDR2 FYNNEI. The CDR3 protein is CASKGPGQGLGELFF. DNA of the CDR3: TGTGCCAGCAAAGGTCCGGGACAGGGGCTCGGGGAGCTGTTTTTT.

This rearrangement joins TRBV5-1 to TRBJ1-4; no firm D call. V lost 4 bases and J 8 bases, leaving 12 bases between the germline ends. The CDR3 is 13 amino acids. Germline CDR1 reads SGHRS; CDR2 reads YFSETQ. In DNA form, the CDR3 reads TGCGCCAGCAGCCCCGGGATGTCAGAAAAACTGTTTTTT. It is translated as CASSPGMSEKLFF.

The chain has TRBV29-1 and TRBJ1-1, with D possibly TRBD1 on 5 matching bases. Trimming stripped 7 bases from V and 1 base from J, with 10 bases between. The CDR3 spans 12 residues. Germline CDR1 reads SQVTM; CDR2 reads ANQGSEA. Here the CDR3 reads CSGQGANTEAFF. The CDR3 DNA follows: TGCAGCGGGCAGGGTGCGAACACTGAAGCTTTCTTT.

V gene TRBV13 combines with J gene TRBJ2-1; TRBD2 matches 7 bases. V trimming: 3 bases; J trimming: 3 bases; junction bases outside the gene matches: 2. CDR1 PRHDT and CDR2 FYEKMQ come from the germline V gene (reference sequence). The CDR3 is 14 amino acids. The CDR3 region has the DNA TGTGCCAGCAGCTTTAGCGGGCACTACAATGAGCAGTTCTTC. This gives the protein CASSFSGHYNEQFF. The whole variable domain, remainder taken from reference TRBV13 and TRBJ2-1, is AAGVIQSPRHLIKEKRETATLKCYPIPRHDTVYWYQQGPGQDPQFLISFYEKMQSDKGSIPDRFSAQQFSDYHSELNMSSLELGDSALYFCASSFSGHYNEQFFGPGTRLTVL.

The chain recombines TRBV10-3 with TRBJ2-4; the match to TRBD1 covers 8 bases. The J call may be wrong; the DNA end is better matched by TRBJ2-7. CDR1 and CDR2 from the germline V gene are ENHRY and SYGVKD. CDR3 size: 13 residues. The CDR3 here is CAISVRQGNEQYF. The CDR3 DNA reads TGTGCCATCAGTGTAAGACAGGGGAACGAGCAGTACTTC.

This chain uses TRBV6-2 or TRBV6-3 with TRBJ2-1; 7 bases are shared with TRBD1. The V segment lost 0 bases and the J segment 4 bases; nucleotides outside the gene matches: 3. Looked up from germline, CDR1 is MNHEY and CDR2 is SVGEGT. The CDR3 length is 15 residues. DNA for the CDR3: TGTGCCAGCAGTTACTCCCCGGGACAGTACAATGAGCAGTTCTTC. As protein: CASSYSPGQYNEQFF.

This rearrangement joins TRBV28 to TRBJ1-5; the D is unclear. V lost 2 bases and J 8 bases, leaving 10 bases between the germline ends. Germline assignment: CDR1 MDHEN and CDR2 SYDVKM. CDR3 length: 13 amino acids. CDR3 bases: TGTGCCAGCAGTTTAGGTTGGGGAAAGCCCCAGCATTTT. Its protein product is CASSLGWGKPQHF.

The chain recombines TRBV2 with TRBJ2-7; 8 nucleotides agree with TRBD2. The J call may be in error: the DNA end matches TRBJ2-5 better. The CDR3 sequence is 15 residues long. CDR1 is SNHLY, CDR2 FYNNEI, per germline. In nucleotides, the CDR3 is TGTGCCAAATCATCGGGGGGGGCCGTCACCGAGACCCAGTACTTC. This codes for CAKSSGGAVTETQYF.

This clonotype was counted a few times. The rearrangement joins TRBV7-2 to TRBJ2-3; the match to TRBD2 covers 8 bases. This CDR3 is built from 14 residues. Germline-derived CDR1 and CDR2 are SGHTA and FQGNSA. V shed 5 bases and J 6 bases; nucleotides not matched to a gene: 7. CDR3 nucleotide sequence: TGTGCCAGCAGCCCTCGGACTAGCTGGGATACGCAGTATTTT. Translated: CASSPRTSWDTQYF.

This clonotype was observed once. The chain's CDR3 is CASSPSPGTGPRNTQYF. For the CDR3, the DNA is TGTGCCAGCAGCCCGTCCCCCGGGACAGGGCCTCGAAATACGCAGTATTTT. This sequence joins TRBV7-9 and TRBJ2-3; 9 bases line up with TRBD1. Trimming took 5 bases from V and 7 from J; bases not matched to a gene: 16. The CDR3 spans 17 residues. In germline, CDR1 is SEHNR, CDR2 FQNEAQ (reference sequence).

This clonotype was observed a few times. The chain couples TRBV7-9 to TRBJ1-2, with D tentatively TRBD1 (5 bases). The germline V gene has CDR1 SEHNR and CDR2 FQNEAQ (reference sequence). CDR3 length: 15 amino acids. V was trimmed by 0 bases and J by 2 bases, leaving 10 bases between them. The CDR3 region is CASSLARGLNYGYTF. CDR3 nucleotides: TGTGCCAGCAGCTTAGCGCGGGGGTTGAACTATGGCTACACCTTC.